The 8 T cell receptor beta chains below all came from one sample that was sequenced in a study of blood T cell repertoires in COVID-19. The protocol was immunoSEQ multiplex PCR, while the TCRdb copy is restricted to in-frame clones and leaves out a portion. The data contain a few hundred thousand clones, more than 75% of them singletons. The sample comprised peripheral blood. These TCRs come from a man aged 60 to 69 with acute or convalescent COVID-19.

The chain links TRBV2 to TRBJ2-3; D call uncertain. Germline V gene data show CDR1 as SNHLY and CDR2 as FYNNEI. V lost 6 bases and J lost 2, with 12 bases in between. The length of the CDR3 is 14 residues. The CDR3 DNA reads as TGTGCCAGCAGGGTGACTCTCCACACAGATACGCAGTATTTT. This sequence encodes CASRVTLHTDTQYF.

The gene calls are TRBV27 and TRBJ2-3, with a weak D call TRBD2 (6 bases). Germline values: CDR1 MNHEY, CDR2 SMNVEV (reference sequence). The CDR3 contains 15 residues. V shed 2 bases and J shed 0 bases, with 9 bases lying between them. CDR3 amino acids: CASSLPGTSTDTQYF. The DNA of the CDR3 is TGTGCCAGCAGTTTACCGGGGACTAGCACAGATACGCAGTATTTT.

DNA for the CDR3: TGTGCCAGCAGTATAAGAGGGAACACTGAAGCTTTCTTT. It translates to CASSIRGNTEAFF. The chain uses TRBV6-5 and TRBJ1-1, with D hard to call. V lost 5 bases and J lost 1, with 8 bases in between. Germline values: CDR1 MNHEY, CDR2 SVGAGI. This CDR3 comprises 13 residues.

The chain joins TRBV4-3 to TRBJ1-2; tentatively, D is TRBD1 (6 bases). V dropped 0 bases and J dropped 2 bases, with 13 bases sitting between them. Germline CDR1 is LGHNA and CDR2 is YSLEER. The length of the CDR3 is 16 residues. DNA of the CDR3: TGCGCCAGCAGCCAAGAAGGAACAGGGAGAAACTATGGCTACACCTTC. As protein: CASSQEGTGRNYGYTF.

The chain is built from TRBV29-1 and TRBJ1-2; 7 bases map to TRBD1. The CDR3 is 13 amino acids. V shed 4 bases and J 4 bases; nucleotides not matched to a gene: 6. Germline CDR1 reads SQVTM; CDR2 reads ANQGSEA. The DNA for the CDR3 is TGCAGCGTTGCCGACAGGGTCCTCTATGGCTACACCTTC. This sequence encodes CSVADRVLYGYTF.

This clone was seen just once. The rearrangement uses TRBV7-3 and TRBJ1-2, with TRBD1 identical over 7 bases. Germline loops: CDR1 SGHTA, CDR2 FQGTGA. The CDR3 is 15 residues long. The junction had 11 bases not matched to a gene; V was cut back by 2 bases and J by 8 bases. The CDR3 DNA follows: TGTGCCAGCAGCTTAGGGACAGCGCATGGCGGAGGCTACACCTTC. Translation gives CASSLGTAHGGGYTF.

A single count supports this clone. Other DNA sequences in the sample encode the same CDR3. The rearrangement joins TRBV12-3 or TRBV12-4 to TRBJ1-2; 7 bases align to TRBD1. With 2 bases clipped from V and 4 bases from J, the junction kept 1 base outside the gene matches. This CDR3 has 13 amino acids. The CDR3 spells CASSLQGVYGYTF. The CDR3 nucleotides read TGTGCCAGCAGTTTACAGGGGGTCTATGGCTACACCTTC.

V usage is TRBV5-5 and J usage is TRBJ1-6, with D unclear. Trimming left V 1 base short and J 2 bases short, with 13 bases between. The germline CDR1 and CDR2 sequences are SGHKS and YYEKEE (reference sequence). This CDR3 is 17 amino acids long. DNA of the CDR3: TGTGCCAGCAGCTTGACTATGGCGAATACCTATAATTCACCCCTCCACTTT. It encodes CASSLTMANTYNSPLHF.